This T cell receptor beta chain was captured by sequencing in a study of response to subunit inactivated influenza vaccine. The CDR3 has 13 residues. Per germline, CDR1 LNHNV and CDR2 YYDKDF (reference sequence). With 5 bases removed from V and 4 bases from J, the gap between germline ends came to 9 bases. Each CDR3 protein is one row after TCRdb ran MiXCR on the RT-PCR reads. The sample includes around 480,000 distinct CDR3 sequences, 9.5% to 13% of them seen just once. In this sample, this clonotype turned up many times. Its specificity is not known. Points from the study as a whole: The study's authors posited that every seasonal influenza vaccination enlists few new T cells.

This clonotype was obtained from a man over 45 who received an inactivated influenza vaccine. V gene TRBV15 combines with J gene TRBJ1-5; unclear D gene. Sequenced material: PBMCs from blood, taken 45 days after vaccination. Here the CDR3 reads CATSVAGNQPQHF. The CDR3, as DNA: TGTGCCACCAGCGTTGCCGGGAATCAGCCCCAGCATTTT.